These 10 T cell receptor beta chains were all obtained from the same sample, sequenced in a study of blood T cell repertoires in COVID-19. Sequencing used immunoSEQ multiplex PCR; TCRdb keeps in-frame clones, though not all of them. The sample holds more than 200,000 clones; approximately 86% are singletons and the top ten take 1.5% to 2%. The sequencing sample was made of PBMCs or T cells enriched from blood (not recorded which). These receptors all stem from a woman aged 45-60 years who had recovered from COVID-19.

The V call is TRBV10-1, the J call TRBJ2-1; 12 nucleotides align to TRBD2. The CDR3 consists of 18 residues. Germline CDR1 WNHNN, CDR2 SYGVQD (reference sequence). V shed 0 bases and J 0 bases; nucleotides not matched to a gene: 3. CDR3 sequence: CASSESGLAGSSYNEQFF. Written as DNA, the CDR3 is TGCGCCAGCAGTGAGTCCGGACTAGCGGGGAGCTCCTACAATGAGCAGTTCTTC.

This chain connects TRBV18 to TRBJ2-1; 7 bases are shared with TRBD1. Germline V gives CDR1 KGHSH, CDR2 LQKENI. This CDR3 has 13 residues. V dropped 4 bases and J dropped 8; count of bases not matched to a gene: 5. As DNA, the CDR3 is TGTGCCAGCTCACTAGACAGGGTCGATGAGCAGTTCTTC. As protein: CASSLDRVDEQFF.

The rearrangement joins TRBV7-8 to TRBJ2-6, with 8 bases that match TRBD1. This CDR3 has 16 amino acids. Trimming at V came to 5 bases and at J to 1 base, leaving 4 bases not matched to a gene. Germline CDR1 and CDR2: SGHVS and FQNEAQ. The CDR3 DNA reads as TGTGCCAGCAGCCGGGGACAGGTTTCTGGGGCCAACGTCCTGACTTTC. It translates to CASSRGQVSGANVLTF.

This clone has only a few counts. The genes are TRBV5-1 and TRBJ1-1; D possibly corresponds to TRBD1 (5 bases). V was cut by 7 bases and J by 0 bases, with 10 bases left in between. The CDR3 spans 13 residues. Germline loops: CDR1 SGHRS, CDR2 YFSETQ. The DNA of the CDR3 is TGCGCCAGCGCTTGGACACTGAACACTGAAGCTTTCTTT. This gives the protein CASAWTLNTEAFF.

The CDR3 coding sequence is TGTGCCACGCAACGACTAGCGGGAAGCACAGATACGCAGTATTTT. The encoded protein is CATQRLAGSTDTQYF. V gene TRBV10-3 combines with J gene TRBJ2-3; the match to TRBD2 covers 11 bases. Germline V gives CDR1 ENHRY, CDR2 SYGVKD. Trimming took 10 bases from V and 0 from J; bases not matched to a gene: 6. CDR3 length equals 15 residues.

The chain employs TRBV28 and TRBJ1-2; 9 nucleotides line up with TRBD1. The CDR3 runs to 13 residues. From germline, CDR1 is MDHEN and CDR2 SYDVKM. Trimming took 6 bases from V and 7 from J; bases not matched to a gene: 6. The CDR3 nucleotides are TGTGCCAGCAGCAGGGACAGGGCTGGTGGCTACACCTTC. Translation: CASSRDRAGGYTF.

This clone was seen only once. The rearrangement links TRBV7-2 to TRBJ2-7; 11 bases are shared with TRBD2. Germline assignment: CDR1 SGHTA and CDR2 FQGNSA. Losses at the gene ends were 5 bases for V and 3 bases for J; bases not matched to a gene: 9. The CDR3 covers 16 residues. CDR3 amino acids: CASSETGTSGYYEQYF. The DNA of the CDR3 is TGTGCCAGCAGCGAAACCGGGACTAGCGGATACTACGAGCAGTACTTC.

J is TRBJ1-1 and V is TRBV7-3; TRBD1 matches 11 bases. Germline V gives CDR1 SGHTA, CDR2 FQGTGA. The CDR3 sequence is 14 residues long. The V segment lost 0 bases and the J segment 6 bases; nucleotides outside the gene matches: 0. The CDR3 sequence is CASSLTGQGAEAFF. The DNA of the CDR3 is TGTGCCAGCAGCTTAACGGGACAGGGGGCTGAAGCTTTCTTT.

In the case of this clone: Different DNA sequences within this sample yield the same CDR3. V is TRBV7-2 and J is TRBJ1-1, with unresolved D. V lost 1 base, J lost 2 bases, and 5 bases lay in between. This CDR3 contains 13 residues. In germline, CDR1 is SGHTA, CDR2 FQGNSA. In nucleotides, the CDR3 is TGTGCCAGCAGCTTAGGACAAAACACTGAAGCTTTCTTT. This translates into CASSLGQNTEAFF.

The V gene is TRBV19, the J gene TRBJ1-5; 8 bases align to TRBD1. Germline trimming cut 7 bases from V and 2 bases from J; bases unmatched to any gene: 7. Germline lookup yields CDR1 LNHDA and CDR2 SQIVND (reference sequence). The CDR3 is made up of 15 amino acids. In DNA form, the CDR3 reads TGTGCCAGTATAGGCAGGGGGCCTGGCAATCAGCCCCAGCATTTT. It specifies CASIGRGPGNQPQHF.